These T cell receptor beta chains were read from a single sample in a study of CD8 T cells in Susac syndrome. TCRdb used MiXCR to reprocess the immunoSEQ multiplex PCR reads, holding one entry per CDR3 protein. The repertoire consists of 170,000 or so distinct CDR3 sequences, with 85% to 95% occurring once and the leading ten covering roughly 0.12%. The sample comprised CD4+ T cells from PBMCs. The receptor source for this set is a human donor with Susac syndrome. Each CDR3 is given with its conserved first and last residue. The D gene is left open where the match is weak. Clone sizes are given selectively: once, few, many, or a class where the clone is expanded.

V gene: TRBV7-2
D gene: -
J gene: TRBJ1-1
clone size: -
CDR3 protein: CASSLVGKQGEAFF
CDR3 DNA: TGTGCCAGCAGCTTAGTCGGGAAGCAGGGTGAAGCTTTCTTT

V gene: TRBV7-8
D gene: -
J gene: TRBJ2-5
clone size: -
CDR3 protein: CASSLFSQETQYF
CDR3 DNA: TGTGCCAGCAGCTTATTCAGCCAAGAGACCCAGTACTTC

V gene: TRBV3-1
D gene: TRBD1
J gene: TRBJ2-2
clone size: -
CDR3 protein: CASSQVTGAKTGELFF
CDR3 DNA: TGTGCCAGCAGCCAAGTAACAGGGGCGAAGACCGGGGAGCTGTTTTTT

V gene: TRBV29-1
D gene: -
J gene: TRBJ1-1
clone size: -
CDR3 protein: CSAVRVEAEAFF
CDR3 DNA: TGCAGCGCCGTCAGGGTAGAGGCTGAAGCTTTCTTT

V gene: TRBV18
D gene: -
J gene: TRBJ1-2
clone size: -
CDR3 protein: CASSPQGPAGVGYTF
CDR3 DNA: TGTGCCAGCTCACCACAGGGACCCGCTGGGGTTGGCTACACCTTC

V gene: TRBV20-1
D gene: TRBD1
J gene: TRBJ2-4
clone size: -
CDR3 protein: CSGTGVQAKNIQYF
CDR3 DNA: TGCAGTGGGACAGGGGTCCAAGCCAAAAACATTCAGTACTTC

V gene: TRBV7-2
D gene: -
J gene: TRBJ2-7
clone size: -
CDR3 protein: CASGIRGYEQYF
CDR3 DNA: TGTGCCAGCGGAATCAGGGGCTACGAGCAGTACTTC

V gene: TRBV6-1
D gene: -
J gene: TRBJ1-4
clone size: -
CDR3 protein: CASSSIASRDPNEKLFF
CDR3 DNA: TGTGCCAGCAGCTCTATTGCTTCCAGGGACCCGAATGAAAAACTGTTTTTT

V gene: TRBV27
D gene: -
J gene: TRBJ1-2
clone size: -
CDR3 protein: CASSRQVNYGYTF
CDR3 DNA: TGTGCCAGCAGTAGACAGGTCAACTATGGCTACACCTTC

V gene: TRBV5-1
D gene: TRBD2
J gene: TRBJ2-5
clone size: once
CDR3 protein: CASSLVAGVQETQYF
CDR3 DNA: TGCGCCAGCAGCTTGGTGGCGGGGGTTCAAGAGACCCAGTACTTC

V gene: TRBV18
D gene: TRBD1
J gene: TRBJ1-2
clone size: -
CDR3 protein: CASSPSPGGLDGYTF
CDR3 DNA: TGTGCCAGCTCACCTAGCCCAGGGGGCCTGGATGGCTACACCTTC

V gene: TRBV9
D gene: -
J gene: TRBJ1-2
clone size: once
CDR3 protein: CASTAGNPNYGYTF
CDR3 DNA: TGTGCCAGCACCGCCGGGAATCCTAACTATGGCTACACCTTC

V gene: TRBV20-1
D gene: TRBD2
J gene: TRBJ2-5
clone size: -
CDR3 protein: CSASWTSGGGSSETQYF
CDR3 DNA: TGCAGTGCTAGTTGGACTAGCGGGGGAGGGTCCTCCGAGACCCAGTACTTC

V gene: TRBV29-1
D gene: TRBD1
J gene: TRBJ1-1
clone size: -
CDR3 protein: CSADRGPNTEAFF
CDR3 DNA: TGCAGCGCGGACAGGGGCCCGAACACTGAAGCTTTCTTT

V gene: TRBV6-6
D gene: TRBD2
J gene: TRBJ2-5
clone size: once
CDR3 protein: CASYGGKTQYF
CDR3 DNA: TGTGCCAGTTACGGGGGGAAGACCCAGTACTTC

V gene: TRBV20-1
D gene: -
J gene: TRBJ2-5
clone size: -
CDR3 protein: CSANPRGETQYF
CDR3 DNA: TGCAGTGCTAATCCGAGAGGAGAGACCCAGTACTTC

V gene: TRBV15
D gene: TRBD2
J gene: TRBJ2-7
clone size: -
CDR3 protein: CATSTGGGGYEQYF
CDR3 DNA: TGTGCCACCAGCACGGGAGGAGGTGGCTACGAGCAGTACTTC

V gene: TRBV29-1
D gene: -
J gene: TRBJ2-3
clone size: -
CDR3 protein: CSVEVTLTDTQYF
CDR3 DNA: TGCAGCGTTGAAGTGACCCTCACAGATACGCAGTATTTT

V gene: TRBV7-9
D gene: -
J gene: TRBJ1-2
clone size: few
CDR3 protein: CASSLGPNPYTF
CDR3 DNA: TGTGCCAGCAGCTTAGGGCCGAACCCCTACACCTTC

V gene: TRBV7-2
D gene: -
J gene: TRBJ2-3
clone size: -
CDR3 protein: CASSRVQGAYAQYF
CDR3 DNA: TGTGCCAGCAGCCGGGTTCAAGGAGCATACGCCCAGTATTTT

V gene: TRBV5-6
D gene: -
J gene: TRBJ1-2
clone size: -
CDR3 protein: CASSWDQSGGYTF
CDR3 DNA: TGTGCCAGCAGCTGGGACCAAAGCGGTGGCTACACCTTC

V gene: TRBV29-1
D gene: -
J gene: TRBJ1-1
clone size: -
CDR3 protein: CSGAPPYTEAFF
CDR3 DNA: TGCAGCGGCGCTCCCCCGTACACTGAAGCTTTCTTT